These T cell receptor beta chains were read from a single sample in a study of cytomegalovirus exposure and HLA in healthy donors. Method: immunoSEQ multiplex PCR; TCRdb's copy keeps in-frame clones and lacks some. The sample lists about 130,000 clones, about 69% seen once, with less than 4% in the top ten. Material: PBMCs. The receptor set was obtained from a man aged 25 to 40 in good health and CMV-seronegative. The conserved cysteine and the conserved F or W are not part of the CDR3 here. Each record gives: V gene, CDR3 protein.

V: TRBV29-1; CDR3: SVGGGGAGVWETQY
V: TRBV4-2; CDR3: ASSQDRSSGYEQY
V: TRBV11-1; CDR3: ASSAGASGGTDTQY
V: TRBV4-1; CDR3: ASSHPLAGVRDTQY
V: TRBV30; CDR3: AWRADSMNTEAF
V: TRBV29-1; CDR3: SADRGYGYT
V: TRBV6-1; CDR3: ASWRTGWSEAF
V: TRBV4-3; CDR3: ASSQDRGGHQETQY
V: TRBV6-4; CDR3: ASSEGGASTDTQY
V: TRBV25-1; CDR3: ASRPGQGGNEQF
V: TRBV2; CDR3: ASSDTGNYGYT
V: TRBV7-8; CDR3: ASSASGTSVGEQY
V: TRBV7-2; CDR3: ASRPFYTDTQY
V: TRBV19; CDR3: ASDPYRGRNQPQH
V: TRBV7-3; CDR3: ASRYSGSDYNEQF
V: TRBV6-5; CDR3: ASSYSGDRGWGYT
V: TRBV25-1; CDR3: ASSDLRPNGETQY
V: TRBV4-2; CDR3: ASSQEHWTSGGAHTGELF
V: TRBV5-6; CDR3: ASSLQGARETQY
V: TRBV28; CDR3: ASSLAVGTGNQPQH
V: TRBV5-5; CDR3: ASSRDTMNTEAF
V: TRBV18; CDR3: ASSPNSYGYT
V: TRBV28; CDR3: ASDNSGHGYNEQF
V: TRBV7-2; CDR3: ASSSFPPGLNSPLH
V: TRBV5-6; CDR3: ASSPVAGVTSMRKQY
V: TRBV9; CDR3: ASSVVLADEQF
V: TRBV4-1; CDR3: ASSQRAGSQETQY
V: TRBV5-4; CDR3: ASSLDRTGAAF
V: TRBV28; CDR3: ASSPLYTGQGYT
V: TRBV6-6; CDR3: ASSYVTKEGEQF
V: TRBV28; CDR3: ASSSGGPGYEQY
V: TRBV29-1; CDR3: SVGTGGSYEQY
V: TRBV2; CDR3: ASSEARGSPLH
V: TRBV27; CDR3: ASSLGASGPYEQY
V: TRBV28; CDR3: ASSLGEQGFRGAQY
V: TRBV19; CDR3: ASSSGGSSGKTEAF
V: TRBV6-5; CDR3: ASSSYLNEQF
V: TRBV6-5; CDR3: ASSLGQENQPQH
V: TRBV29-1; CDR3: SAGEHTGELF
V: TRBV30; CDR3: AWSVEAPENSPLH
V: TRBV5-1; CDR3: ASSLEAWATSGGDEQF
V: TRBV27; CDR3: ASSLSSQGGYEQY
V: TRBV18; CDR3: ASSRGLEETQY
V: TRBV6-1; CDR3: ASSEAWGGVNNEQF
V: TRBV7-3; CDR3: ASSLTLVSPLH
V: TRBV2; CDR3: ATGTLNEQF
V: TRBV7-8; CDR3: ASSLQGAGLNTEAF
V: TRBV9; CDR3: ASSVGGTREGYEQY
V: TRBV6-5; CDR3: ASSYGQSNQPQH
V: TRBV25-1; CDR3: ASSDPAGEYYEQY
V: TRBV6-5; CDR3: ASSYSMGARSYEQY
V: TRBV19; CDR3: ASNTDIMNTEAF
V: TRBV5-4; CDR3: ASSLTGGNEQY
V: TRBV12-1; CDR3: ASSFWGAGAVGGELF
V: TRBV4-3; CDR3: ASSQGPGLAGNEQF
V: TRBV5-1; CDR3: ASSPRQGRDEKLF
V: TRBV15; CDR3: ATSTHRGEQY
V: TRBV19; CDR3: ASSLRDEKLF
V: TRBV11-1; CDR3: ASSPKGGYDTDTQY
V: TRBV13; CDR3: ASSPPGLAGYEQF